Listed below are T cell receptor beta chains from one sample, sequenced in a study of regulatory T cells in long-lasting Graves disease. TCRdb processed the multiplex PCR reads anew with MiXCR; each CDR3 protein has one entry. The sample lists over 450,000 distinct CDR3 sequences, around 12% seen once, with roughly 8.9% in the top ten. This same sample was also part of a study on T cells in Graves' hyperthyroidism and ophthalmopathy.

The material sequenced was peripheral blood mononuclear cells (PBMCs), taken at new diagnosis, from a patient treated with antithyroid drugs. All receptors derive from a young woman with Graves disease. CDR3s include the opening cysteine and the closing phenylalanine or tryptophan. Each record gives: V gene, J gene, D gene, clone size, CDR3 protein, CDR3 DNA. A D gene is named only where the DNA matches it firmly. Clone size appears in some rows only: once, few, many, or a class for an expanded clone.

V: TRBV24-1; J: TRBJ2-1; D: .; size: many; CDR3: CATSDVAVGEQFF; DNA: TGTGCCACCAGTGACGTCGCGGTCGGTGAGCAGTTCTTC
V: TRBV2; J: TRBJ2-3; D: .; size: many; CDR3: CASTDLAGDTQYF; DNA: TGTGCCAGCACGGACCTAGCAGGAGATACGCAGTATTTT
V: TRBV20-1; J: TRBJ2-7; D: TRBD1; size: few; CDR3: CSAPSQGAAEQYF; DNA: TGCAGTGCCCCGTCGCAGGGGGCGGCCGAGCAGTACTTC
V: TRBV11-2; J: TRBJ2-5; D: TRBD2; size: many; CDR3: CASRLLIGREETQYF; DNA: TGTGCCAGCAGGCTCCTTATAGGGAGGGAGGAGACCCAGTACTTC
V: TRBV5-1; J: TRBJ2-7; D: .; size: .; CDR3: CASSKDRPGTYEQYF; DNA: TGCGCCAGCAGTAAGGATCGACCCGGGACCTACGAGCAGTACTTC
V: TRBV28; J: TRBJ2-1; D: .; size: few; CDR3: CASSLTAYAGSEQFF; DNA: TGTGCCAGCAGTTTAACAGCCTATGCTGGGAGTGAGCAGTTCTTC
V: TRBV5-1; J: TRBJ2-3; D: TRBD2; size: many; CDR3: CASSLVGGRAGDTQYF; DNA: TGCGCCAGCAGCTTGGTTGGTGGGAGGGCCGGAGATACGCAGTATTTT
V: TRBV11-3; J: TRBJ2-2; D: TRBD1; size: many; CDR3: CASSPGQGTNGELFF; DNA: TGTGCCAGCAGCCCGGGACAGGGTACGAACGGGGAGCTGTTTTTT
V: TRBV29-1; J: TRBJ2-2; D: TRBD2; size: .; CDR3: CSVENESRPGRGDTGELFF; DNA: TGCAGCGTTGAAAATGAAAGTAGACCGGGACGGGGGGACACCGGGGAGCTGTTTTTT
V: TRBV6-5; J: TRBJ1-2; D: .; size: many; CDR3: CASSSNTKGGYTF; DNA: TGTGCCAGCAGTTCGAACACCAAGGGGGGCTACACCTTC
V: TRBV4-3; J: TRBJ2-3; D: .; size: many; CDR3: CASSQVMGDTQYF; DNA: TGCGCCAGCAGCCAAGTGATGGGGGATACGCAGTATTTT
V: TRBV4-1; J: TRBJ1-6; D: .; size: .; CDR3: CASSQDLRSVYNSPLHF; DNA: TGCGCCAGCAGCCAAGATCTGAGATCAGTTTATAATTCACCCCTCCACTTT
V: TRBV2; J: TRBJ2-3; D: .; size: many; CDR3: CASSSRSDTQYF; DNA: TGTGCCAGCAGTTCCAGGTCGGATACGCAGTATTTT
V: TRBV29-1; J: TRBJ2-5; D: .; size: few; CDR3: CSVERGNQETQYF; DNA: TGCAGCGTTGAAAGGGGGAACCAAGAGACCCAGTACTTC
V: TRBV13; J: TRBJ1-2; D: TRBD1; size: many; CDR3: CASSLGQGYYGYTF; DNA: TGTGCCAGCAGCTTGGGACAGGGGTACTATGGCTACACCTTC
V: TRBV20-1; J: TRBJ2-7; D: .; size: many; CDR3: CSATVNDGRSYEQYF; DNA: TGCAGTGCGACCGTTAACGATGGAAGATCCTACGAGCAGTACTTC
V: TRBV2; J: TRBJ2-1; D: TRBD2; size: many; CDR3: CASMSGGGFSEQFF; DNA: TGTGCCAGCATGTCGGGGGGAGGGTTCTCGGAGCAGTTCTTC
V: TRBV18; J: TRBJ2-7; D: TRBD2; size: many; CDR3: CASSPPSGRGYEQYF; DNA: TGTGCCAGCTCACCACCGAGCGGGAGGGGGTACGAGCAGTACTTC
V: TRBV28; J: TRBJ1-1; D: .; size: many; CDR3: CASILPERPTEAFF; DNA: TGTGCCAGCATCCTCCCGGAACGTCCGACTGAAGCTTTCTTT
V: TRBV10-2; J: TRBJ2-7; D: .; size: .; CDR3: CASSEGGNEQYF; DNA: TGCGCCAGCAGTGAAGGGGGAAACGAGCAGTACTTC
V: TRBV2; J: TRBJ1-1; D: .; size: few; CDR3: CASSEALQGPGAFF; DNA: TGTGCCAGCAGTGAAGCGCTTCAGGGTCCAGGGGCTTTCTTT
V: TRBV6-5; J: TRBJ1-3; D: .; size: few; CDR3: CASSYGGVLTGNTIYF; DNA: TGTGCCAGCAGTTACGGGGGGGTTCTGACTGGAAACACCATATATTTT